This passage covers 19 T cell receptor beta chains from one sample sequenced in a study of T cell changes during pregnancy in multiple sclerosis. Profiling relied on immunoSEQ multiplex PCR, and the TCRdb table lists in-frame clones only, not all of them. Of tens of thousands of clones listed, about 91% were seen once; the top ten hold 0.2%. Sequences were derived from CD4+ T cells from peripheral blood mononuclear cells, sampled in the second trimester of pregnancy. Source of these receptors: a female donor with multiple sclerosis, enrolled in a pregnancy study.

The rearrangement links TRBV5-1 to TRBJ2-1; the match to TRBD2 covers 7 bases. The germline gives CDR1 SGHRS, CDR2 YFSETQ. This CDR3 has 15 residues. Trimming removed 2 bases from V and 5 bases from J; junction bases left unmatched: 7. CDR3 sequence reads: CASSLLSGSHNEQFF. The CDR3 DNA reads as TGCGCCAGCAGCTTACTTAGCGGGTCCCACAATGAGCAGTTCTTC.

The V and J genes are TRBV19 and TRBJ2-2; TRBD1 matches 8 bases. The germline gives CDR1 LNHDA, CDR2 SQIVND (reference sequence). The CDR3 is 17 residues long. V lost 7 bases, J lost 0 bases, and 10 bases stayed unmatched. In nucleotides, the CDR3 is TGTGCCAGTAACGAGGACAGGGCATCCGCGAACACCGGGGAGCTGTTTTTT. Protein product: CASNEDRASANTGELFF.

The V gene is TRBV6-6, the J gene TRBJ2-1, with 8 bases fitting TRBD2. V gave up 5 bases and J gave up 0 bases; unmatched junction bases: 3. Germline CDR1 MNHNY, CDR2 SVGAGI (reference sequence). This CDR3 has 15 residues. This CDR3 is CASSSGRGSYNEQFF. The CDR3 coding sequence is TGTGCCAGCAGTAGCGGGAGAGGCTCCTACAATGAGCAGTTCTTC.

V usage is TRBV6-1 and J usage is TRBJ2-7, with D perhaps matching TRBD2 (5 bases). V lost 3 bases and J 4 bases, leaving 16 bases between the germline ends. Germline V lookup: CDR1 MNHNS, CDR2 SASEGT. The CDR3 length is 15 residues. CDR3 sequence reads: CASSDFGLPMYEQYF. CDR3 DNA: TGTGCCAGCAGTGACTTCGGACTGCCTATGTACGAGCAGTACTTC.

The J gene is TRBJ1-3, the V gene TRBV28, with a weak D call TRBD1 (6 bases). With 6 bases removed from V and 0 bases from J, the gap between germline ends came to 12 bases. CDR1 is MDHEN, CDR2 SYDVKM, per germline. CDR3 size: 15 residues. CDR3 residues: CASRRPQGSGNTIYF. CDR3 nucleotide sequence: TGTGCCAGCAGACGCCCACAGGGCTCTGGAAACACCATATATTTT.

The V gene is TRBV2, the J gene TRBJ2-3, with D perhaps TRBD2 (5 bases). From germline, CDR1 is SNHLY and CDR2 FYNNEI. CDR3 length: 15 amino acids. Trimming shortened V by 2 bases and J by 0 bases, and 9 bases separated the two germline ends. This CDR3 reads CASSERRVSTDTQYF. For the CDR3, the DNA is TGTGCCAGCAGTGAAAGGCGGGTCAGCACAGATACGCAGTATTTT.

This chain links TRBV5-5 with TRBJ2-1, with a possible D match to TRBD2 (5 bases). This CDR3 region has 12 residues. Germline V gene sequence: CDR1 SGHKS, CDR2 YYEKEE (reference sequence). V dropped 6 bases and J dropped 8 bases, with 12 bases sitting between them. CDR3 nucleotides: TGTGCCAGCACCTATAACGGGGATGAGCAGTTCTTC. It yields the protein CASTYNGDEQFF.

The V gene is TRBV19, the J gene TRBJ1-1, with 7 bases that match TRBD1. Germline CDR1 and CDR2: LNHDA and SQIVND (reference sequence). The CDR3 loop spans 18 amino acids. V gave up 0 bases and J gave up 0 bases; unmatched junction bases: 10. As DNA, the CDR3 is TGTGCCAGTAGTATAGATCGCTTTGGGACAGCAATGAACACTGAAGCTTTCTTT. This translates into CASSIDRFGTAMNTEAFF.

This chain uses TRBV29-1 with TRBJ2-3, with TRBD1 matching 10 bases. Germline-derived CDR1 and CDR2 are SQVTM and ANQGSEA. Trimming took 6 bases from V and 2 from J; bases not matched to a gene: 11. CDR3 length: 16 residues. CDR3 region: CSVSLGGTGDTDTQYF. CDR3 sequence (DNA): TGCAGCGTCTCCCTCGGGGGGACAGGGGACACAGATACGCAGTATTTT.

The chain has TRBV28 and TRBJ1-1; tentatively, D is TRBD1 (5 bases). The CDR3 has 15 residues. CDR1 is MDHEN and CDR2 is SYDVKM in the germline V gene. Trimming took 6 bases from V and 7 from J, leaving 21 bases between them. The CDR3 sequence is CASSPVWGGSREAFF. Here the CDR3 DNA reads TGTGCCAGCAGCCCCGTTTGGGGGGGGAGTCGTGAAGCTTTCTTT.

V is TRBV28 and J is TRBJ2-3; weak D call: TRBD2 (5 bases). The CDR3 contains 13 residues. The germline gives CDR1 MDHEN, CDR2 SYDVKM. V was trimmed by 2 bases and J by 4 bases, leaving 7 bases between them. The CDR3 nucleotides read TGTGCCAGCAGTTTAACAGCGGCAGATACGCAGTATTTT. Protein sequence: CASSLTAADTQYF.

V gene TRBV15 combines with J gene TRBJ2-3, with 10 bases fitting TRBD2. V dropped 6 bases and J dropped 9; count of bases not matched to a gene: 3. The CDR3 loop spans 12 amino acids. Per the germline V gene, CDR1 is LNHNV and CDR2 is YYDKDF (reference sequence). DNA of the CDR3: TGTGCCACCAGTGTTAGCGGGGGGACGCAGTATTTT. Translating gives CATSVSGGTQYF. The whole variable domain, filled in from reference TRBV15 and TRBJ2-3, reads DAMVIQNPRYQVTQFGKPVTLSCSQTLNHNVMYWYQQKSSQAPKLLFHYYDKDFNNEADTPDNFQSRRPNTSFCFLDIRSPGLGDTAMYLCATSVSGGTQYFGPGTRLTVL.

The CDR3 sequence: CASSNDRVPYEQYF. The CDR3, as DNA: TGTGCCAGCAGCAACGACAGGGTACCCTACGAGCAGTACTTC. The J gene is TRBJ2-7, the V gene TRBV7-9, with 7 bases lining up with TRBD1. The CDR3 runs to 14 residues. Germline-derived CDR1 and CDR2 are SEHNR and FQNEAQ (reference sequence). Trimming removed 5 bases from V and 2 bases from J; junction bases left unmatched: 6.

The V call is TRBV30, the J call TRBJ2-1; possibly TRBD2 for D (5 bases). V was pared by 5 bases and J by 6 bases, with 11 bases between. The V gene's germline CDR1 is GTSNPN and CDR2 SVGIG (reference sequence). The CDR3 sequence is 12 residues long. As DNA, the CDR3 is TGTGCCTGGGCTCCGGACTTCAATGAGCAGTTCTTC. Protein product: CAWAPDFNEQFF.

The rearrangement links TRBV11-2 to TRBJ1-4, with a weak D call TRBD1 (5 bases). Per the germline V gene, CDR1 is SGHAT and CDR2 is FQNNGV. CDR3 length: 13 residues. Deletions cut 7 bases from V and 7 bases from J, with 13 bases between. The chain's CDR3 is CASTDPGREKLFF. As DNA, the CDR3 is TGTGCCAGCACCGACCCAGGGCGTGAAAAACTGTTTTTT.

The rearrangement links TRBV30 to TRBJ1-2; 8 nucleotides agree with TRBD1. Germline V gives CDR1 GTSNPN, CDR2 SVGIG (reference sequence). With V trimmed by 2 bases and J by 2 bases, 4 bases remained unmatched. The CDR3 length is 14 residues. CDR3 residues: CAWSPDRANYGYTF. The DNA for the CDR3 is TGTGCCTGGAGTCCGGACAGGGCCAACTATGGCTACACCTTC.

The chain combines TRBV23-1 with TRBJ2-3; weak D call: TRBD2 (7 bases). TRBV23-1 is classed as an ORF, of uncertain function. This CDR3 is 14 amino acids long. Deletions cut 9 bases from V and 0 bases from J, with 13 bases between. CDR3 sequence: CASRGGWSTDTQYF. DNA for the CDR3: TGCGCCAGTAGGGGGGGGTGGAGCACAGATACGCAGTATTTT.

V usage is TRBV27 and J usage is TRBJ1-5, with D uncertain. Germline-derived CDR1 and CDR2 are MNHEY and SMNVEV (reference sequence). Trimming shortened V by 2 bases and J by 2 bases, and 13 bases separated the two germline ends. The CDR3 has 16 amino acids. CDR3 sequence reads: CASSLIGPGGNQPQHF. The CDR3 DNA reads as TGTGCCAGCAGTTTAATAGGCCCCGGGGGCAATCAGCCCCAGCATTTT.

This chain uses TRBV19 with TRBJ1-4, with D perhaps matching TRBD1 (5 bases). Trimming took off 7 bases at V and 8 bases at J, with 17 bases between the two ends. The CDR3 has 14 amino acids. The germline CDR1 and CDR2 sequences are LNHDA and SQIVND (reference sequence). CDR3 loop: CASNPTGIGEKLFF. DNA of the CDR3: TGTGCCAGTAATCCCACAGGAATAGGCGAAAAACTGTTTTTT.